The present T cell receptor (beta chain) was sequenced within a study of blood T cell repertoires in COVID-19. The wider study: The United States, Italy and Spain provided the acute and convalescent COVID-19 samples. Nucleic acid was either cDNA or gDNA, and it came from T cells, B-cell-depleted T cells, or PBMCs.

Authors' data handling: Amplification from reference gene primers served as the basis for estimated nucleated cell counts. This table comes from immunoSEQ multiplex PCR, and its TCRdb copy is limited to in-frame clones, with some not included. The V and J calls and clone size come from that table; D and trimming were worked out from the DNA. The sample holds approximately 460,000 clones, approximately 89% seen once. In its sample, this clone was seen a few times. This CDR3 contains 12 residues. Trimming stripped 8 bases from V and 0 bases from J, with 2 bases between. The germline V gene has CDR1 MNHNY and CDR2 SVGAGI (reference sequence). During active infection, Seattle patients enrolled and were then monitored through disease.

Sequencing was done on a sample of peripheral blood. This clonotype was sampled from a man aged 18 to 29 with COVID-19, enrolled during active disease. The chain combines TRBV6-6 with TRBJ2-6; no clear D gene. The CDR3 DNA reads as TGTGCCAGCCTCTCTGGGGCCAACGTCCTGACTTTC. Translated: CASLSGANVLTF.